A single sample is the source of the 31 T cell receptor beta chains below, sequenced in a study of blood T cell repertoires in COVID-19. The assay was immunoSEQ multiplex PCR, and TCRdb's table has in-frame clones only and misses some. The sample includes hundreds of thousands of clones, about 88% of them seen just once. Material: PBMCs or T cells enriched from blood (not recorded which). These receptors were taken from a woman between 45 and 60 years old who had recovered from COVID-19.

This sequence joins TRBV7-2 and TRBJ1-4; no firm D call. The ends were cut back, 6 bases at V and 8 bases at J, with 13 bases in the middle. From germline, CDR1 is SGHTA and CDR2 FQGNSA. This CDR3 is built from 13 residues. The CDR3 DNA reads as TGTGCCAGCAGTCTTATATCTGGCGAAAAACTGTTTTTT. It codes for CASSLISGEKLFF.

The CDR3 here is CATFPAENLSYEQYF. The CDR3 nucleotides are TGTGCCACCTTTCCAGCGGAAAACTTATCCTACGAGCAGTACTTC. The rearrangement joins TRBV27 to TRBJ2-7; D possibly corresponds to TRBD2 (5 bases). V shed 10 bases and J shed 1 base, with 20 bases lying between them. This CDR3 comprises 15 residues. The germline V gene has CDR1 MNHEY and CDR2 SMNVEV (reference sequence).

This chain joins TRBV7-3 and TRBJ1-1, with 9 bases lining up with TRBD1. With V trimmed by 5 bases and J by 6 bases, 4 bases remained unmatched. The CDR3 sequence is 13 residues long. The germline V gene has CDR1 SGHTA and CDR2 FQGTGA. For the CDR3, the DNA is TGTGCCAGCAGCCCACAGGGGGCCGCTGAAGCTTTCTTT. It translates to CASSPQGAAEAFF.

The chain has TRBV4-3 and TRBJ2-1; tentative D call: TRBD1 (5 bases). CDR3 size: 17 residues. Trimming took 4 bases from V and 8 from J, leaving 24 bases between them. The V gene's germline CDR1 is LGHNA and CDR2 YSLEER. CDR3 coding DNA: TGCGCCAGCAGCCCAAAGATCACAGGAACCTTTGTTTATGAGCAGTTCTTC. It is translated as CASSPKITGTFVYEQFF.

This chain uses TRBV30 with TRBJ2-3, with TRBD2 matching 9 bases. V shed 5 bases and J 0 bases; nucleotides not matched to a gene: 6. Germline assignment: CDR1 GTSNPN and CDR2 SVGIG (reference sequence). This CDR3 has 15 amino acids. The CDR3 is CAWVLAGTSTDTQYF. CDR3 sequence (DNA): TGTGCCTGGGTACTAGCGGGCACTAGCACAGATACGCAGTATTTT.

V usage is TRBV3-1 (or the pseudogene TRBV3-2) and J usage is TRBJ2-4, with D tentatively TRBD2 (5 bases). V lost 0 bases to trimming and J lost 3 bases, with 18 bases between them. Germline CDR1 LGHDT, CDR2 YNNKEL (reference sequence). The CDR3 extends over 18 amino acids. The CDR3 protein is CASSQDLDSDIGKNIQYF. In DNA form, the CDR3 reads TGTGCCAGCAGCCAAGATCTCGATAGCGATATAGGCAAAAACATTCAGTACTTC.

This chain joins TRBV9 and TRBJ2-1; possible D gene TRBD1, 6 bases. V lost 4 bases and J lost 7, with 12 bases in between. This CDR3 contains 13 residues. Germline lookup yields CDR1 SGDLS and CDR2 YYNGEE. The CDR3 is CASSIGQKNEQFF. The CDR3 bases are TGTGCCAGCAGCATCGGACAGAAAAATGAGCAGTTCTTC.

The rearrangement joins TRBV11-1 to TRBJ1-2, with D hard to call. The V end was cut by 1 base, the J end by 2 bases, with 5 bases between. In germline, CDR1 is SGHAT, CDR2 FQDESV (reference sequence). There are 13 residues in the CDR3. CDR3 protein: CASSLGRNYGYTF. In nucleotides, the CDR3 is TGTGCCAGCAGCTTAGGGCGGAACTATGGCTACACCTTC.

The V and J genes are TRBV27 and TRBJ2-1; D perhaps matches TRBD2 (6 bases). V shed 1 base and J shed 7 bases, with 14 bases lying between them. Looked up from germline, CDR1 is MNHEY and CDR2 is SMNVEV (reference sequence). The CDR3 has 15 residues. This CDR3 reads CASSLFWREGNEQFF. CDR3 DNA: TGTGCCAGCAGTTTATTTTGGCGGGAAGGGAATGAGCAGTTCTTC.

This clone appeared a few times. The chain is built from TRBV7-2 and TRBJ1-6; D possibly corresponds to TRBD1 (5 bases). Trimming took 5 bases from V and 9 from J, leaving 17 bases between them. The CDR3 is 15 amino acids. CDR1 SGHTA and CDR2 FQGNSA come from the germline V gene. The CDR3 region is CASSPPARGSSPLHF. Written as DNA, the CDR3 is TGTGCCAGCAGCCCCCCGGCACGGGGGAGTTCACCCCTCCACTTT. The whole variable domain, filled in from reference TRBV7-2 and TRBJ1-6, reads GAGVSQSPSNKVTEKGKDVELRCDPISGHTALYWYRQSLGQGLEFLIYFQGNSAPDKSGLPSDRFSAERTGGSVSTLTIQRTQQEDSAVYLCASSPPARGSSPLHFGNGTRLTVT.

Note on this clone: This same CDR3 is encoded by further DNA sequences in the sample. The chain recombines TRBV7-2 with TRBJ2-5, with D maybe TRBD2 (7 bases). Germline loops: CDR1 SGHTA, CDR2 FQGNSA. CDR3 length: 14 amino acids. Trimming removed 3 bases at V and 5 bases at J, with 13 bases between. CDR3 sequence: CASSFSGGGETQYF. In DNA form, the CDR3 reads TGTGCCAGCAGCTTCTCGGGGGGCGGGGAGACCCAGTACTTC.

This clone was seen only once. The chain carries TRBV7-9 and TRBJ2-1; TRBD1 matches 8 bases. V gave up 4 bases and J gave up 5 bases; unmatched junction bases: 10. This CDR3 has 16 residues. Germline loops: CDR1 SEHNR, CDR2 FQNEAQ (reference sequence). CDR3 loop: CASSYVTGTGDNEQFF. The CDR3 coding sequence is TGTGCCAGCAGCTACGTAACCGGGACAGGAGACAATGAGCAGTTCTTC.

The rearrangement links TRBV19 to TRBJ1-5, with 8 bases fitting TRBD1. Germline values: CDR1 LNHDA, CDR2 SQIVND (reference sequence). Trimming cost V 7 bases and J 2 bases; bases outside gene matches: 13. The CDR3 consists of 17 residues. The CDR3 coding sequence is TGTGCCAGTAAAACTGGACAGGGCAAGTCGGGCAATCAGCCCCAGCATTTT. Translated, it gives CASKTGQGKSGNQPQHF.

The rearrangement links TRBV27 to TRBJ2-3, with 11 bases identical to TRBD2. The germline V gene has CDR1 MNHEY and CDR2 SMNVEV (reference sequence). Trimming at V came to 3 bases and at J to 5 bases, leaving 10 bases not matched to a gene. This CDR3 spans 17 amino acids. The CDR3 DNA sequence: TGTGCCAGCAGTTTCGTCCGAGTAGCGGGAGGGGGAGATACGCAGTATTTT. Its translation: CASSFVRVAGGGDTQYF.

The chain carries TRBV28 and TRBJ2-1; 7 nucleotides align to TRBD1. Germline trimming cut 3 bases from V and 9 bases from J; bases unmatched to any gene: 5. The CDR3 contains 13 residues. Looked up from germline, CDR1 is MDHEN and CDR2 is SYDVKM. The CDR3 nucleotides read TGTGCCAGCAGTTTTACAGGGGTGACTGAGCAGTTCTTC. It yields the protein CASSFTGVTEQFF.

V gene TRBV19 combines with J gene TRBJ1-2; 8 positions match TRBD1. The CDR3 is 15 residues long. The ends lost 3 bases at V and 4 bases at J; junction bases unmatched: 7. Germline CDR1 and CDR2: LNHDA and SQIVND (reference sequence). The CDR3 DNA follows: TGTGCCAGTAGTATGCGACAGGGGCGAGGCTATGGCTACACCTTC. Residues: CASSMRQGRGYGYTF.

This chain uses TRBV24-1 with TRBJ2-3; possibly TRBD2 for D (5 bases). This CDR3 is 15 amino acids long. V was cut by 1 base and J by 0 bases, with 7 bases left in between. From germline, CDR1 is KGHDR and CDR2 SFDVKD. Written as DNA, the CDR3 is TGTGCCACCAGTGATTTACGCGGGAGCACAGATACGCAGTATTTT. Protein: CATSDLRGSTDTQYF.

J is TRBJ1-3 and V is TRBV7-2; weak D call: TRBD1 (6 bases). The CDR3 contains 16 residues. Germline V gene sequence: CDR1 SGHTA, CDR2 FQGNSA. The V end lost 5 bases, the J end lost 0 bases, and 14 bases lay between the germline ends. CDR3 region: CASSLGGAPSGNTIYF. The DNA for the CDR3 is TGTGCCAGCAGCCTCGGGGGGGCCCCCTCTGGAAACACCATATATTTT.

The V and J genes are TRBV27 and TRBJ1-1; D is perhaps TRBD1 (6 bases). With 0 bases removed from V and 0 bases from J, the gap between germline ends came to 11 bases. Germline V CDR1 and CDR2: MNHEY, SMNVEV (reference sequence). The CDR3 totals 16 residues. As DNA, the CDR3 is TGTGCCAGCAGTTTATCGCGGGGGGCGATGAACACTGAAGCTTTCTTT. Translated: CASSLSRGAMNTEAFF.

The chain has TRBV9 and TRBJ1-3, with D maybe TRBD1 (6 bases). The ends were cut back, 4 bases at V and 1 base at J, with 9 bases in the middle. Germline CDR1 reads SGDLS; CDR2 reads YYNGEE. The CDR3 extends over 14 amino acids. The CDR3 DNA is TGTGCCAGCAGCACGGACAGTTCTGGAAACACCATATATTTT. Protein product: CASSTDSSGNTIYF.

The V and J genes are TRBV2 and TRBJ1-5, with 7 bases identical to TRBD1. The germline CDR1 and CDR2 sequences are SNHLY and FYNNEI. V trimming: 2 bases; J trimming: 3 bases; junction bases outside the gene matches: 10. The CDR3 covers 17 residues. This CDR3 is CASSEFGRDRDNQPQHF. For the CDR3, the DNA is TGTGCCAGCAGTGAATTCGGGCGGGACAGAGACAATCAGCCCCAGCATTTT.

This clone was seen only once. This chain uses TRBV7-8 with TRBJ2-7; D is possibly TRBD2 (6 bases). The germline V gene has CDR1 SGHVS and CDR2 FQNEAQ. The CDR3 loop spans 17 amino acids. Deletions cut 1 base from V and 0 bases from J, with 16 bases between. CDR3 DNA: TGTGCCAGCAGCTTAGGGGGAGGAGTTTACAGCTCCTACGAGCAGTACTTC. Residues: CASSLGGGVYSSYEQYF.

This sequence joins TRBV9 and TRBJ2-3; maybe TRBD1 (5 bases). Germline V gene lookup returns CDR1 SGDLS and CDR2 YYNGEE. The germline V and J ends were trimmed by 4 bases and 6 bases, with 12 bases remaining between them. This CDR3 is 13 amino acids long. The CDR3 DNA reads as TGTGCCAGCAGCCAGGGTCCGGCGGATACGCAGTATTTT. This sequence encodes CASSQGPADTQYF.

Regarding this clone: The sample contains more than one DNA sequence encoding this CDR3. V and J are TRBV6-5 and TRBJ1-2; D might be TRBD1 (6 bases). This CDR3 comprises 13 residues. Germline CDR1 MNHEY, CDR2 SVGAGI. With 2 bases removed from V and 3 bases from J, the gap between germline ends came to 7 bases. CDR3 DNA: TGTGCCAGCAGTTACGAGGGGGACTATGGCTACACCTTC. Translation: CASSYEGDYGYTF.

V and J are TRBV5-1 and TRBJ1-2; D might be TRBD1 (6 bases). CDR3 length equals 17 residues. V was clipped by 3 bases and J by 8 bases, with 26 bases between them. Germline values: CDR1 SGHRS, CDR2 YFSETQ. The CDR3, as DNA: TGCGCCAGCAGCTCAGGGGACCCCGAGACGGTCTCGAGAGGCTACACCTTC. Its protein product is CASSSGDPETVSRGYTF.

This clone was detected once. The genes are TRBV4-1 and TRBJ2-7, with 8 bases fitting TRBD2. This CDR3 is 13 amino acids long. Germline values: CDR1 MGHRA, CDR2 YSYEKL. J lost 4 bases, V lost 2 bases, and 1 base had no gene match. Written as DNA, the CDR3 is TGCGCCAGCAGCCAAAGACTAGCGTACGAGCAGTACTTC. Protein sequence: CASSQRLAYEQYF.

The rearrangement joins TRBV7-3 to TRBJ2-2, with D perhaps matching TRBD2 (5 bases). The V gene lost 4 bases and the J gene lost 2 bases, with 8 bases spanning the gap. The CDR3 extends over 14 amino acids. Germline V CDR1 and CDR2: SGHTA, FQGTGA. The CDR3: CASSSPGNTGELFF. The CDR3 nucleotides are TGTGCCAGCAGCTCTCCGGGAAACACCGGGGAGCTGTTTTTT.

V gene TRBV7-9 combines with J gene TRBJ1-1; D not resolved. Germline assignment: CDR1 SEHNR and CDR2 FQNEAQ (reference sequence). The CDR3 runs 14 residues. Trimming stripped 5 bases from V and 4 bases from J, with 14 bases between. The CDR3 nucleotides read TGTGCCAGCAGCCGCCAGACGGGAGGCACTGAAGCTTTCTTT. Its translation: CASSRQTGGTEAFF.

This sequence joins TRBV27 and TRBJ2-1; 8 bases map to TRBD2. V was pared by 4 bases and J by 4 bases, with 12 bases of the junction left unmatched. Per germline, CDR1 MNHEY and CDR2 SMNVEV (reference sequence). This CDR3 comprises 17 residues. The CDR3 DNA is TGTGCCAGCAGTTCCCCTAAAGTTAGCGGGGATTACAATGAGCAGTTCTTC. Translated: CASSSPKVSGDYNEQFF.

The chain carries TRBV5-4 and TRBJ1-1, with 7 bases aligning to TRBD1. V dropped 2 bases and J dropped 2; count of bases not matched to a gene: 6. The CDR3 loop spans 15 amino acids. Germline CDR1 reads SGHNT; CDR2 reads YYREEE (reference sequence). The CDR3 DNA follows: TGTGCCAGCAGCTTCACTGGACAGGCCAACACTGAAGCTTTCTTT. The encoded protein is CASSFTGQANTEAFF.

This rearrangement joins TRBV7-3 to TRBJ1-2, with unresolved D. Trimming cost V 3 bases and J 0 bases, with 5 bases left between them. The CDR3 contains 13 residues. Germline CDR1 SGHTA, CDR2 FQGTGA. This CDR3 reads CASSFGSNYGYTF. The CDR3 DNA sequence: TGTGCCAGCAGCTTCGGGTCTAACTATGGCTACACCTTC. The full variable domain, in which reference TRBV7-3 and TRBJ1-2 provide the parts outside the CDR3, is GAGVSQTPSNKVTEKGKYVELRCDPISGHTALYWYRQSLGQGPEFLIYFQGTGAADDSGLPNDRFFAVRPEGSVSTLKIQRTERGDSAVYLCASSFGSNYGYTFGSGTRLTVV.